The 17 T cell receptor beta chains presented below share a single source sample, sequenced in a study of cytomegalovirus exposure and HLA in healthy donors. Researchers ran the PCR with 60 Vbeta and 13 Jbeta primers. Using immunoSEQ multiplex PCR, the repertoire was profiled, and TCRdb retains in-frame clones only, with some absent. Seen in this sample are approximately 110,000 clones; the ten most common clones hold 1%. The sequenced sample consisted of PBMCs. The receptors stem from a young man in good health and CMV-seronegative.

V usage is TRBV15 and J usage is TRBJ1-1; D is undetermined. CDR1 and CDR2 (germline): LNHNV, YYDKDF (reference sequence). CDR3 size: 15 residues. Trimming left V 0 bases short and J 2 bases short, with 10 bases between. The CDR3 nucleotides are TGTGCCACCAGCAGAGATCTCGGAGGAAACACTGAAGCTTTCTTT. Translated, it gives CATSRDLGGNTEAFF.

The V gene is TRBV5-1, the J gene TRBJ1-2; no reliable D call. Trimming pared 0 bases from V and 4 bases from J, leaving 10 bases between. This CDR3 spans 14 amino acids. Per germline, CDR1 SGHRS and CDR2 YFSETQ. CDR3 in DNA: TGCGCCAGCAGCTTGGCCGAGGGCGTCTATGGCTACACCTTC. It encodes CASSLAEGVYGYTF. The complete variable domain, with remaining parts taken from reference TRBV5-1 and TRBJ1-2, reads KAGVTQTPRYLIKTRGQQVTLSCSPISGHRSVSWYQQTPGQGLQFLFEYFSETQRNKGNFPGRFSGRQFSNSRSEMNVSTLELGDSALYLCASSLAEGVYGYTFGSGTRLTVV.

The chain carries TRBV5-4 and TRBJ1-2; the match to TRBD1 covers 8 bases. Germline V gene sequence: CDR1 SGHNT, CDR2 YYREEE (reference sequence). The CDR3 has 13 amino acids. Unmatched junction bases numbered 5, after V lost 2 bases and J lost 8 bases. Written as DNA, the CDR3 is TGTGCCAGCAGCTTAACAGGGGGGGGAGGCTACACCTTC. It encodes CASSLTGGGGYTF.

As DNA, the CDR3 is TGTGCCAGCAGACAGAGACAGGGATCAGACTATGGCTACACCTTC. Protein product: CASRQRQGSDYGYTF. This rearrangement joins TRBV6-6 to TRBJ1-2, with TRBD1 matching over 7 bases. The germline CDR1 and CDR2 sequences are MNHNY and SVGAGI (reference sequence). This CDR3 contains 15 residues. The V segment lost 6 bases and the J segment 3 bases; nucleotides outside the gene matches: 10.

This chain uses TRBV18 with TRBJ2-3; D call uncertain. Germline V lookup: CDR1 KGHSH, CDR2 LQKENI. The V end was cut by 0 bases, the J end by 6 bases, with 10 bases between. The CDR3 covers 14 residues. The CDR3 reads CASSPPAGADTQYF. As DNA, the CDR3 is TGTGCCAGCTCACCACCAGCCGGAGCGGATACGCAGTATTTT.

The rearrangement links TRBV7-2 to TRBJ2-1; tentatively, D is TRBD2 (7 bases). CDR1 is SGHTA and CDR2 is FQGNSA in the germline V gene. The V end was cut by 1 base, the J end by 9 bases, with 19 bases between. The CDR3 has 16 amino acids. The CDR3 DNA is TGTGCCAGCAGCTTAGGAGCCGGGGGGCCCCTCACTGAGCAGTTCTTC. It yields the protein CASSLGAGGPLTEQFF.

This chain joins TRBV5-1 and TRBJ2-1; 10 bases agree with TRBD2. The CDR3 is 16 residues long. Trimming cost V 0 bases and J 2 bases; bases outside gene matches: 2. The V gene's germline CDR1 is SGHRS and CDR2 YFSETQ. This CDR3 reads CASSLASGSTYNEQFF. In DNA, the CDR3 is TGCGCCAGCAGCTTGGCTAGCGGGAGCACCTACAATGAGCAGTTCTTC. Using reference TRBV5-1 and TRBJ2-1 for the parts outside the CDR3, the full variable domain is KAGVTQTPRYLIKTRGQQVTLSCSPISGHRSVSWYQQTPGQGLQFLFEYFSETQRNKGNFPGRFSGRQFSNSRSEMNVSTLELGDSALYLCASSLASGSTYNEQFFGPGTRLTVL.

The chain is built from TRBV14 and TRBJ1-2; 9 nucleotides align to TRBD1. This CDR3 spans 13 amino acids. Germline V gene sequence: CDR1 SGHDN, CDR2 FVKESK. J was trimmed by 8 bases and V by 4 bases; bases with no gene match: 5. CDR3 loop: CASSRDRALGYTF. CDR3 sequence (DNA): TGTGCCAGCAGCCGGGACAGGGCATTGGGCTACACCTTC.

This chain joins TRBV27 and TRBJ1-1; no definite D call. Germline V gene sequence: CDR1 MNHEY, CDR2 SMNVEV (reference sequence). The CDR3 totals 15 residues. V was trimmed by 4 bases and J by 2 bases, leaving 14 bases between them. This chain's CDR3 is CASSYAIGDNTEAFF. The DNA for the CDR3 is TGTGCCAGCAGTTACGCAATAGGAGATAACACTGAAGCTTTCTTT.

This rearrangement joins TRBV27 to TRBJ2-7; 14 bases are a match to TRBD2. This CDR3 contains 18 residues. CDR1 and CDR2 from the germline V gene are MNHEY and SMNVEV (reference sequence). The V segment lost 3 bases and the J segment 4 bases; nucleotides outside the gene matches: 11. This CDR3 is CASSFLRGLAGGFYEQYF. CDR3 coding DNA: TGTGCCAGCAGTTTTCTACGTGGACTAGCGGGGGGATTTTACGAGCAGTACTTC.

The gene calls are TRBV27 and TRBJ2-6, with D perhaps TRBD2 (7 bases). Per the germline V gene, CDR1 is MNHEY and CDR2 is SMNVEV (reference sequence). This CDR3 has 18 amino acids. V gave up 2 bases and J gave up 0 bases, with 14 bases separating them. CDR3 amino acids: CASSLQGRVSSGANVLTF. CDR3 bases: TGTGCCAGCAGTTTACAGGGGAGGGTCTCCTCTGGGGCCAACGTCCTGACTTTC.

The V gene is TRBV20-1, the J gene TRBJ2-7; the D is unclear. The CDR3 loop spans 11 amino acids. V lost 0 bases and J 3 bases, leaving 3 bases between the germline ends. Germline CDR1 DFQATT, CDR2 SNEGSKA (reference sequence). CDR3 protein: CSARDNYEQYF. The CDR3 DNA reads as TGCAGTGCTAGAGACAACTACGAGCAGTACTTC.

This CDR3 is CASSYRGLEQYF. The CDR3 region has the DNA TGTGCCAGCAGCTACAGGGGGCTCGAGCAGTACTTC. The chain couples TRBV7-2 to TRBJ2-7; 9 bases line up with TRBD1. Losses at the gene ends were 4 bases for V and 6 bases for J; bases not matched to a gene: 1. CDR1 SGHTA and CDR2 FQGNSA come from the germline V gene. CDR3 length equals 12 residues. The complete variable domain, with remaining parts taken from reference TRBV7-2 and TRBJ2-7, reads GAGVSQSPSNKVTEKGKDVELRCDPISGHTALYWYRQSLGQGLEFLIYFQGNSAPDKSGLPSDRFSAERTGGSVSTLTIQRTQQEDSAVYLCASSYRGLEQYFGPGTRLTVT.

The rearrangement joins TRBV13 to TRBJ2-2, with a tentative D call TRBD1 (6 bases). Trimming pared 2 bases from V and 7 bases from J, leaving 8 bases between. The CDR3 length is 13 residues. Germline V gene lookup returns CDR1 PRHDT and CDR2 FYEKMQ (reference sequence). As DNA, the CDR3 is TGTGCCAGCAGCTTACAGGGGATCGGGGAGCTGTTTTTT. Translated: CASSLQGIGELFF.

The genes are TRBV5-4 and TRBJ1-2, with TRBD1 matching 11 bases. V shed 1 base, J shed 8 bases, and the junction held 7 bases outside the gene matches. CDR3 size: 15 residues. Germline lookup yields CDR1 SGHNT and CDR2 YYREEE (reference sequence). The CDR3 sequence: CASSLTGTGGWGYTF. CDR3 DNA: TGTGCCAGCAGCTTGACCGGGACAGGGGGTTGGGGCTACACCTTC.

The chain links TRBV19 to TRBJ2-4; TRBD1 agrees at 7 bases. This CDR3 has 19 amino acids. CDR1 LNHDA and CDR2 SQIVND come from the germline V gene (reference sequence). V was pared by 4 bases and J by 1 base, with 16 bases of the junction left unmatched. CDR3 residues: CASSTINDRARSAKNIQYF. The DNA for the CDR3 is TGTGCCAGTAGTACGATTAATGACAGGGCTCGGTCGGCCAAAAACATTCAGTACTTC.

The rearrangement uses TRBV19 and TRBJ1-5; TRBD1 matches at 8 bases. The junction had 9 bases not matched to a gene; V was cut back by 11 bases and J by 6 bases. The CDR3 length is 13 residues. Germline-derived CDR1 and CDR2 are LNHDA and SQIVND (reference sequence). The CDR3 DNA is TGTGCCTGCGGAGACAGGGGCAGTCAGCCCCAGCATTTT. It is translated as CACGDRGSQPQHF.